The 9 T cell receptor beta chains below come from one sample, sequenced in a study of OX40 agonist ivuxolimab in advanced cancers. Here immunoSEQ multiplex PCR was the method, and the copy in TCRdb shows in-frame clones only, minus some. The profile covers 100,000 to 150,000 clones, with under 95% appearing a single time and more than 0.7% taken by the ten largest. The sequencing used CD4+ or CD8+ T cells sorted from blood, collected in a trial of the OX40 agonist ivuxolimab. Every receptor here comes from an adult with an advanced solid tumor such as melanoma, head and neck, liver or kidney cancer.

The chain is built from TRBV18 and TRBJ2-6, with a weak D call TRBD2 (6 bases). The CDR3 sequence is 16 residues long. V was clipped by 4 bases and J by 3 bases, with 13 bases between them. Germline assignment: CDR1 KGHSH and CDR2 LQKENI. The CDR3 DNA reads as TGTGCCAGCTCACTCGGAGGGGCCGTTGGGGCCAACGTCCTGACTTTC. Its translation is CASSLGGAVGANVLTF.

The chain combines TRBV30 with TRBJ2-7, with 9 bases that match TRBD2. Per the germline V gene, CDR1 is GTSNPN and CDR2 is SVGIG (reference sequence). The CDR3 sequence is 17 residues long. After removal of 4 bases from V and 1 base from J, the junction contained 14 bases not matched to a gene. CDR3 sequence (DNA): TGTGCCTGGACCTCTAGGAGCGGGAGGCCCTCTTCCTACGAGCAGTACTTC. This sequence encodes CAWTSRSGRPSSYEQYF.

In its sample, this clone was seen once. The rearrangement links TRBV7-3 to TRBJ2-1, with 9 bases fitting TRBD2. The germline gives CDR1 SGHTA, CDR2 FQGTGA. The CDR3 is made up of 13 amino acids. V lost 4 bases and J lost 6; bases outside the gene matches: 1. The CDR3 loop reads CASSSGLANEQFF. In DNA, the CDR3 is TGTGCCAGCAGCTCGGGACTAGCCAATGAGCAGTTCTTC.

The chain has TRBV10-3 and TRBJ1-1; a possible D gene is TRBD1 (5 bases). The CDR3 has 13 amino acids. V lost 10 bases and J 3 bases, leaving 15 bases between the germline ends. The germline V gene has CDR1 ENHRY and CDR2 SYGVKD. The CDR3 region has the DNA TGTGCCACCGGGCGGTCGGGGGACACTGAAGCTTTCTTT. Amino acid sequence: CATGRSGDTEAFF.

The rearrangement uses TRBV19 and TRBJ1-2; 8 bases fit TRBD1. The junction had 11 bases not matched to a gene; V was cut back by 11 bases and J by 3 bases. The germline gives CDR1 LNHDA, CDR2 SQIVND (reference sequence). The CDR3 consists of 14 residues. Here the CDR3 DNA reads TGTGCCTGTACCCAGACAGGGGTTCACTATGGCTACACCTTC. Residues: CACTQTGVHYGYTF.

J is TRBJ2-2 and V is TRBV25-1; 8 nucleotides line up with TRBD2. Trimming at V came to 3 bases and at J to 5 bases, leaving 8 bases not matched to a gene. Germline CDR1 reads MGHDK; CDR2 reads SYGVNS. The CDR3 has 16 residues. The CDR3 is CASSETGLADTGELFF. The DNA of the CDR3 is TGTGCCAGCAGTGAGACCGGACTAGCTGATACCGGGGAGCTGTTTTTT.

This clone was found once. The rearrangement joins TRBV4-3 to TRBJ1-2; TRBD1 matches 7 bases. Per germline, CDR1 LGHNA and CDR2 YSLEER. With V trimmed by 0 bases and J by 3 bases, 7 bases remained unmatched. This CDR3 region has 16 residues. The CDR3 DNA reads TGCGCCAGCAGCCAAGATCGGACAGGCCCCTACTATGGCTACACCTTC. Translated, it gives CASSQDRTGPYYGYTF.

The V call is TRBV5-1, the J call TRBJ2-7; 7 nucleotides line up with TRBD2. V was pared by 0 bases and J by 0 bases, with 12 bases of the junction left unmatched. The CDR3 length is 18 residues. Looked up from germline, CDR1 is SGHRS and CDR2 is YFSETQ. In DNA form, the CDR3 reads TGCGCCAGCAGCTTGGGGGGCCGACTAGCTGATCGCTCCTACGAGCAGTACTTC. Amino acid sequence: CASSLGGRLADRSYEQYF.

The chain couples TRBV19 to TRBJ2-4; the match to TRBD1 covers 11 bases. Per germline, CDR1 LNHDA and CDR2 SQIVND (reference sequence). The CDR3 length is 17 residues. V trimming: 5 bases; J trimming: 4 bases; junction bases outside the gene matches: 10. This CDR3 is CASSLLGTGGLKNIQYF. The CDR3 bases are TGTGCCAGTAGTCTCCTTGGGACAGGGGGGCTGAAAAACATTCAGTACTTC.